The 20 T cell receptor beta chains in this list originate from one sample, sequenced in a study of tumor-infiltrating lymphocytes in oesophageal squamous cell carcinoma (dated by TCRdb to the mid-2010s). Library generation was performed with PCR. TCRdb records Illumina HiSeq 2000 as the sequencer. TCRdb reworked the public reads: Q25 trimming with fastp, MiXCR clone assembly, productive beta chains retained. Identical CDR3 protein sequences are pooled into one entry, listed with their most common genes and DNA. The sample table lists 15,000 to 20,000 distinct CDR3 sequences, less than 50% of them with a count of one. The ten biggest clones cover under 50% of the sample. The source material was normal esophageal tissue next to the tumor. Receptor source: a female donor with esophageal squamous cell carcinoma.

The chain links TRBV11-1 to TRBJ2-1, with no clear D. The DNA end is a closer match to TRBJ2-7, so the J assignment may be wrong. This CDR3 has 15 amino acids. Germline CDR1 is SGHAT and CDR2 is FQDESV (reference sequence). The chain's CDR3 is CASSLAGKVSYEQYF. CDR3 nucleotide sequence: TGTGCCAGCAGCTTAGCGGGGAAAGTCTCCTACGAGCAGTACTTC.

The CDR3 nucleotides read TGTGCCAGCAGTGAAAGGTCCCATGACTATGGCTACACCTTC. Its protein is CASSERSHDYGYTF. V usage is TRBV28 and J usage is TRBJ2-7; D not resolved. The DNA end is a closer match to TRBJ1-2, so the J assignment may be wrong. Per germline, CDR1 MDHEN and CDR2 SYDVKM. CDR3 length equals 14 residues.

This clonotype was counted ten times or more. J is TRBJ2-5 and V is TRBV7-2; D not resolved. With 1 base removed from V and 2 bases from J, the gap between germline ends came to 5 bases. CDR1 SGHTA and CDR2 FQGNSA come from the germline V gene. The CDR3 extends over 13 amino acids. This CDR3 reads CASSLVLQETQYF. Here the CDR3 DNA reads TGTGCCAGCAGCTTAGTCTTACAAGAGACCCAGTACTTC.

The rearrangement links TRBV28 to TRBJ2-4; 7 nucleotides line up with TRBD1. The J call could be wrong; TRBJ2-5 is a better fit for the DNA end. The CDR3 has 15 amino acids. Germline loops: CDR1 MDHEN, CDR2 SYDVKM. CDR3 protein: CASSLMRQGTGTQYF. As DNA, the CDR3 is TGTGCCAGCAGTTTAATGAGACAGGGAACAGGGACCCAGTACTTC.

In the case of this clonotype: An end of the junction does not agree with germline; a read error may underlie this. The chain combines TRBV7-6 with TRBJ2-3, with 11 bases lining up with TRBD2. Germline-derived CDR1 and CDR2 are SGHVS and FNYEAQ. This CDR3 spans 15 amino acids. The CDR3 reads CASSKTSGESDTQYF. CDR3 bases: TGTGCTAGCAGCAAGACTAGCGGGGAATCAGATACGCAGTATTTT. Drawing the rest from reference TRBV7-6 and TRBJ2-3, the complete variable domain is GAGVSQSPRYKVTKRGQDVALRCDPISGHVSLYWYRQALGQGPEFLTYFNYEAQQDKSGLPNDRFSAERPEGSISTLTIQRTEQRDSAMYRCASSKTSGESDTQYFGPGTRLTVL.

This clonotype occurred many times. The chain recombines TRBV19 with TRBJ1-4, with D unresolved. Germline CDR1 LNHDA, CDR2 SQIVND (reference sequence). The CDR3 has 15 residues. V gave up 3 bases and J gave up 0 bases, with 8 bases separating them. As DNA, the CDR3 is TGTGCCAGTAGTATTGGCGTCTCAACTAATGAAAAACTGTTTTTT. This translates into CASSIGVSTNEKLFF.

As regards this clonotype: Lacking the conserved final phenylalanine or tryptophan, this CDR3 likely reflects a read error. The DNA is omitted, as the CDR3 cannot be located on it reliably, and the CDR3 follows TCRdb's listing. This chain connects TRBV7-8 to TRBJ2-3; TRBD1, the D gene given by the table, was not confirmed from the DNA. The V gene's germline CDR1 is SGHVS and CDR2 FQNEAQ. The CDR3 is 18 residues long, ends included. The CDR3 sequence is CASSLPPGTGSVEQYFGP.

The sample holds many counts of this clonotype. This rearrangement joins TRBV14 to TRBJ2-7; D not certain. Trimming shortened V by 0 bases and J by 3 bases, and 12 bases separated the two germline ends. This CDR3 is 15 amino acids long. The germline CDR1 and CDR2 sequences are SGHDN and FVKESK. The CDR3 spells CASSQETGILYEQYF. CDR3 bases: TGTGCCAGCAGCCAAGAAACCGGTATACTCTACGAGCAGTACTTC.

V and J are TRBV12-3 or TRBV12-4 and TRBJ2-5, with TRBD2 matching 12 bases. The ends lost 1 base at V and 5 bases at J; junction bases unmatched: 8. The length of the CDR3 is 17 residues. Here the CDR3 DNA reads TGTGCCAGCAGTTTAGTGACTAGCGGGAGCCCCAGGGAGACCCAGTACTTC. Amino acid sequence: CASSLVTSGSPRETQYF.

As for this clonotype: No conserved phenylalanine or tryptophan ends this CDR3, so it is likely a read error. The limits of the CDR3 on the DNA are not certain, so only TCRdb's listed CDR3 is given. The chain employs TRBV7-2 and TRBJ2-6; the table's TRBD2 call for D was not verified on the DNA. Germline V gives CDR1 SGHTA, CDR2 FQGNSA. The CDR3 spans 17 amino acids, including both terminal residues. The CDR3 is CASSVTSGVNNEQFFGN.

The chain couples TRBV27 to TRBJ1-1; D unresolved. CDR1 is MNHEY and CDR2 is SMNVEV in the germline V gene (reference sequence). V dropped 2 bases and J dropped 2 bases, with 9 bases sitting between them. This CDR3 contains 14 residues. The CDR3 here is CASSLTIGNTEAFF. CDR3 sequence (DNA): TGTGCCAGCAGTTTAACGATCGGTAACACTGAAGCTTTCTTT.

This clonotype was picked up many times. This sequence joins TRBV14 and TRBJ2-1; D is perhaps TRBD2 (7 bases). Deletions cut 2 bases from V and 10 bases from J, with 15 bases between. The germline V gene encodes CDR1 SGHDN and CDR2 FVKESK. This CDR3 spans 14 amino acids. The CDR3 reads CASSQKRTGGEQFF. The CDR3, as DNA: TGTGCCAGCAGCCAAAAAAGAACGGGGGGCGAGCAGTTCTTC.

The chain joins TRBV7-2 to TRBJ2-1; no clear D gene. Near its end, the DNA agrees better with TRBJ2-7, so the J call may be wrong. CDR1 and CDR2 from the germline V gene are SGHTA and FQGNSA. This CDR3 contains 15 residues. CDR3 sequence reads: CASSLDASSYNEQYF. The DNA of the CDR3 is TGTGCCAGCAGCTTAGACGCGAGCTCCTACAATGAGCAGTACTTC.

By share of the sample, this clonotype is medium-sized. The DNA of the CDR3 is TGTGCCAGCAGCTCCGTTGGGGACACTGAAGCTTTCTTT. Translation: CASSSVGDTEAFF. The chain links TRBV7-6 to TRBJ1-1; D is undetermined. Deletions cut 4 bases from V and 3 bases from J, with 9 bases between. Germline V gene data show CDR1 as SGHVS and CDR2 as FNYEAQ. The CDR3 runs 13 residues.

This clonotype was picked up many times. The chain joins TRBV5-5 to TRBJ1-1; the D gene is possibly TRBD1 (6 bases). Germline V gene lookup returns CDR1 SGHKS and CDR2 YYEKEE (reference sequence). The CDR3 consists of 15 residues. Trimming pared 0 bases from V and 3 bases from J, leaving 12 bases between. The CDR3 region is CASSLVQGRYTEAFF. The CDR3 bases are TGTGCCAGCAGCTTGGTTCAGGGGCGGTACACTGAAGCTTTCTTT.

The CDR3 coding sequence is TGTGCCAGCAGCTTCACGGGGGAAGAGACCCAGTACTTC. Translation: CASSFTGEETQYF. The chain combines TRBV7-8 with TRBJ2-5; weak D call: TRBD2 (6 bases). CDR1 is SGHVS, CDR2 FQNEAQ, per germline. Trimming shortened V by 3 bases and J by 3 bases, and 8 bases separated the two germline ends. The CDR3 runs to 13 residues.

The genes are TRBV7-8 and TRBJ2-1; D might be TRBD2 (6 bases). The CDR3 consists of 16 residues. In germline, CDR1 is SGHVS, CDR2 FQNEAQ. Trimming left V 8 bases short and J 4 bases short, with 21 bases between. CDR3 residues: CASGYRGGTQYNEQFF. CDR3 nucleotides: TGTGCCAGCGGGTATAGGGGTGGGACTCAGTACAATGAGCAGTTCTTC.

This clonotype has more than one count but fewer than ten. CDR3 nucleotide sequence: TGTGCCAGCAGTCCTATAACAGGGGAAGAGACCCAGTACTTC. Encoded protein: CASSPITGEETQYF. The chain combines TRBV6-1 with TRBJ2-5, with 7 positions matching TRBD1. The CDR3 consists of 14 residues. Germline V gene sequence: CDR1 MNHNS, CDR2 SASEGT. The J segment lost 3 bases and the V segment lost 5 bases, leaving 6 bases of the junction unmatched.

Remarks on this clonotype: The CDR3 end shows no conserved phenylalanine or tryptophan, and so a read error is likely. The DNA is omitted, as the CDR3 cannot be located on it reliably, and the CDR3 follows TCRdb's listing. This chain links TRBV6-6 with TRBJ2-7; the table's D gene call, TRBD1, was not cross checked with the DNA. The CDR3 is 15 residues long, ends included. Germline CDR1 is MNHNY and CDR2 is SVGAGI (reference sequence). The CDR3 is CASSYQGAETQYFGA.

This clonotype was counted a few times. J is TRBJ2-2 and V is TRBV7-6; 7 nucleotides line up with TRBD2. The germline CDR1 and CDR2 sequences are SGHVS and FNYEAQ. The CDR3 consists of 16 residues. After removal of 0 bases from V and 1 base from J, the junction contained 2 bases not matched to a gene. DNA of the CDR3: TGTGCCAGCAGCTTAGCGGCTAGCGGGAACACCGGGGAGCTGTTTTTT. It yields the protein CASSLAASGNTGELFF.